Following are 23 T cell receptor beta chains from one sample sequenced in a study of CDR3 diversity in severe acne. TCRdb ran MiXCR on the PCR reads and lists one entry per CDR3 protein. The sample lists about 90,000 distinct CDR3 sequences; 45% to 50% were seen once. Sequencing used blood. The receptors derive from a male donor in good health, serving as a control.

V gene TRBV7-9 combines with J gene TRBJ2-2, with D perhaps matching TRBD2 (5 bases). This CDR3 has 14 residues. The germline V and J ends were trimmed by 5 bases and 4 bases, with 11 bases remaining between them. Germline CDR1 is SEHNR and CDR2 is FQNEAQ (reference sequence). Here the CDR3 reads CASSREGATGELFF. The CDR3 bases are TGTGCCAGCAGCCGCGAGGGAGCCACCGGGGAGCTGTTTTTT.

This clonotype turned up a few times. The chain couples TRBV28 to TRBJ2-7; 8 bases map to TRBD1. CDR1 MDHEN and CDR2 SYDVKM come from the germline V gene. V shed 7 bases, J shed 3 bases, and the junction held 11 bases outside the gene matches. This CDR3 is 15 amino acids long. The CDR3 coding sequence is TGTGCCAGCACTCAACCAGGGGGCTGGGACTACGAGCAGTACTTC. Its protein product is CASTQPGGWDYEQYF. Looking up the rest from reference TRBV28 and TRBJ2-7 gives the full variable domain: DVKVTQSSRYLVKRTGEKVFLECVQDMDHENMFWYRQDPGLGLRLIYFSYDVKMKEKGDIPEGYSVSREKKERFSLILESASTNQTSMYLCASTQPGGWDYEQYFGPGTRLTVT.

The V call is TRBV7-9, the J call TRBJ1-2, with 7 bases lining up with TRBD1. CDR1 is SEHNR, CDR2 FQNEAQ, per germline (reference sequence). Trimming cost V 5 bases and J 8 bases; bases outside gene matches: 8. The CDR3 consists of 13 residues. The CDR3 coding sequence is TGTGCCAGCAGCGACCGAGGGACAGACGGCTACACCTTC. Protein product: CASSDRGTDGYTF.

This clonotype was picked up many times. The rearrangement joins TRBV28 to TRBJ1-4; perhaps TRBD1 as D (6 bases). Germline assignment: CDR1 MDHEN and CDR2 SYDVKM. The CDR3 has 15 amino acids. Trimming pared 2 bases from V and 8 bases from J, leaving 15 bases between. The DNA for the CDR3 is TGTGCCAGCAGTTTAGGTGACAGGTGGGGGGAAAAACTGTTTTTT. Its translation: CASSLGDRWGEKLFF.

This clonotype was observed at least ten times. The CDR3 DNA sequence: TGTGCCACCAGTGAAACTTGGATTCGATTAGATACGCAGTATTTT. It is translated as CATSETWIRLDTQYF. V and J are TRBV24-1 and TRBJ2-3; D remains ambiguous. This CDR3 spans 15 amino acids. Trimming stripped 4 bases from V and 5 bases from J, with 15 bases between. From germline, CDR1 is KGHDR and CDR2 SFDVKD.

This clonotype was counted between two and nine times. This sequence joins TRBV3-1 and TRBJ1-2; tentatively, D is TRBD1 (5 bases). The V end lost 1 base, the J end lost 3 bases, and 9 bases lay between the germline ends. Germline V CDR1 and CDR2: LGHDT, YNNKEL (reference sequence). This CDR3 spans 14 amino acids. The CDR3 DNA reads TGTGCCAGCAGCCAAGCGTCGGGGGACTATGGCTACACCTTC. Translating gives CASSQASGDYGYTF.

This clonotype turned up a few times. The CDR3 is CASSVAVSYEQYF. CDR3 nucleotide sequence: TGTGCCAGCAGCGTAGCCGTTAGCTACGAGCAGTACTTC. The V call is TRBV9, the J call TRBJ2-7; D call uncertain. CDR1 is SGDLS, CDR2 YYNGEE, per germline. This CDR3 contains 13 residues. V was trimmed by 0 bases and J by 3 bases, leaving 7 bases between them.

The chain has TRBV10-3 and TRBJ1-2; D gene ambiguous. V lost 5 bases, J lost 8 bases, and 15 bases lay in between. Per the germline V gene, CDR1 is ENHRY and CDR2 is SYGVKD. The length of the CDR3 is 13 residues. The CDR3 protein is CAISIGVHGGYTF. CDR3 in DNA: TGTGCCATCAGTATCGGCGTTCACGGAGGCTACACCTTC.

This clonotype has at least ten counts. This chain uses TRBV11-2 with TRBJ2-1; TRBD2 is a possible D gene (6 bases). V dropped 5 bases and J dropped 3 bases, with 11 bases sitting between them. Germline V gives CDR1 SGHAT, CDR2 FQNNGV. The CDR3 is made up of 14 amino acids. Written as DNA, the CDR3 is TGTGCCAGCAGCATCGCGGGACTCTACAATGAGCAGTTCTTC. Translating gives CASSIAGLYNEQFF. Together with reference TRBV11-2 and TRBJ2-1, the CDR3 gives the full variable domain: EAGVAQSPRYKIIEKRQSVAFWCNPISGHATLYWYQQILGQGPKLLIQFQNNGVVDDSQLPKDRFSAERLKGVDSTLKIQPAKLEDSAVYLCASSIAGLYNEQFFGPGTRLTVL.

This clonotype turned up a few times. V and J are TRBV5-1 and TRBJ2-5; D not certain. From germline, CDR1 is SGHRS and CDR2 YFSETQ. V lost 3 bases and J 5 bases, leaving 11 bases between the germline ends. This CDR3 region has 13 residues. The CDR3 is CASSYDQEETQYF. CDR3 bases: TGCGCCAGCAGCTACGACCAGGAGGAGACCCAGTACTTC. The full variable domain, with the rest looked up from reference TRBV5-1 and TRBJ2-5, is KAGVTQTPRYLIKTRGQQVTLSCSPISGHRSVSWYQQTPGQGLQFLFEYFSETQRNKGNFPGRFSGRQFSNSRSEMNVSTLELGDSALYLCASSYDQEETQYFGPGTRLLVL.

The chain joins TRBV10-3 to TRBJ2-7; D possibly matches TRBD1 or TRBD2 (5 bases each). Germline V gene lookup returns CDR1 ENHRY and CDR2 SYGVKD. V was trimmed by 3 bases and J by 6 bases, leaving 12 bases between them. The CDR3 runs 13 residues. For the CDR3, the DNA is TGTGCCATCAGTGACGGGACCCACCGCGAGCAGTACTTC. Its protein product is CAISDGTHREQYF.

The chain combines TRBV6-1 with TRBJ2-7, with 11 bases aligning to TRBD2. Germline loops: CDR1 MNHNS, CDR2 SASEGT. The CDR3 contains 13 residues. Trimming removed 8 bases from V and 5 bases from J; junction bases left unmatched: 5. The CDR3 nucleotides read TGTGCCAGCCACCCACTAGCGGGGGACGAGCAGTACTTC. Protein: CASHPLAGDEQYF.

In its sample, this clonotype was seen a few times. The chain has TRBV6-5 and TRBJ1-2; TRBD1 aligns across 8 bases. Germline values: CDR1 MNHEY, CDR2 SVGAGI. This CDR3 contains 14 residues. Trimming removed 5 bases from V and 2 bases from J; junction bases left unmatched: 4. The CDR3 reads CASSVGQGNYGYTF. Written as DNA, the CDR3 is TGTGCCAGCAGTGTCGGACAGGGAAACTATGGCTACACCTTC.

The J gene is TRBJ2-7, the V gene TRBV20-1, with D possibly being TRBD1 (9 bases). The CDR3 has 17 amino acids. CDR1 is DFQATT and CDR2 is SNEGSKA in the germline V gene (reference sequence). The CDR3 here is CSASSPRGGQGSYEQYF. The CDR3 DNA follows: TGCAGCGCCAGCAGCCCCCGGGGGGGACAGGGCTCCTACGAGCAGTACTTC.

This sequence joins TRBV19 and TRBJ2-7; TRBD2 agrees at 8 bases. From germline, CDR1 is LNHDA and CDR2 SQIVND (reference sequence). The CDR3 consists of 14 residues. Trimming cost V 7 bases and J 4 bases; bases outside gene matches: 9. The CDR3 region has the DNA TGTGCCAGTACGGACAGCGGGAGTATGTACGAGCAGTACTTC. Amino acid sequence: CASTDSGSMYEQYF.

This chain links TRBV6-9 with TRBJ2-2, with 9 bases fitting TRBD1. V shed 5 bases, J shed 3 bases, and the junction held 7 bases outside the gene matches. The CDR3 is 16 residues long. Germline V lookup: CDR1 MNHGY, CDR2 SVAAGI. Written as DNA, the CDR3 is TGTGCCAGCAGTCATGAGACAGGGGGGGACACCGGGGAGCTGTTTTTT. Translated: CASSHETGGDTGELFF.

The J gene is TRBJ1-2, the V gene TRBV2; weak D call: TRBD1 (6 bases). Germline CDR1 SNHLY, CDR2 FYNNEI. CDR3 length: 14 residues. The ends were cut back, 5 bases at V and 8 bases at J, with 18 bases in the middle. Here the CDR3 DNA reads TGTGCCAGCAGTCCCTCCGGGGGCGCTTGGGGCTACACCTTC. This sequence encodes CASSPSGGAWGYTF.

This sequence joins TRBV7-2 and TRBJ2-5, with D perhaps TRBD2 (7 bases). The CDR3 is 15 residues long. V was pared by 2 bases and J by 4 bases, with 14 bases between. Germline values: CDR1 SGHTA, CDR2 FQGNSA. The CDR3 protein is CASSLLGGGGETQYF. In DNA form, the CDR3 reads TGTGCCAGCAGCTTATTGGGGGGCGGGGGAGAGACCCAGTACTTC.

This clonotype has at least ten counts. The rearrangement links TRBV12-3 or TRBV12-4 to TRBJ1-5; D perhaps matches TRBD1 (5 bases). The V gene lost 6 bases and the J gene lost 7 bases, with 16 bases spanning the gap. This CDR3 spans 14 amino acids. CDR3 coding DNA: TGTGCCAGCAGCTATGGAAAGACAGTACAGCCCCAGCATTTT. It encodes CASSYGKTVQPQHF.

The rearrangement links TRBV20-1 to TRBJ2-7; a weak D match, TRBD1 (5 bases). V gave up 3 bases and J gave up 5 bases, with 14 bases separating them. Germline V CDR1 and CDR2: DFQATT, SNEGSKA (reference sequence). This CDR3 comprises 13 residues. CDR3 DNA: TGCAGTGCTAGTAAGTGGCAGGGTAACGAGCAGTACTTC. It translates to CSASKWQGNEQYF.

J is TRBJ1-5 and V is TRBV5-1; 9 bases map to TRBD1. Per germline, CDR1 SGHRS and CDR2 YFSETQ. The V and J ends lost 4 bases and 13 bases, in that order; junction bases with no gene match: 12. This CDR3 region has 14 residues. The CDR3 loop reads CASSDLPGQGSQHF. The CDR3 DNA follows: TGCGCCAGCAGCGATTTACCCGGACAGGGGTCGCAGCATTTT.

The chain is built from TRBV7-3 and TRBJ2-2, with a tentative D call TRBD1 (5 bases). The CDR3 is 16 residues long. Trimming left V 3 bases short and J 4 bases short, with 15 bases between. Germline lookup yields CDR1 SGHTA and CDR2 FQGTGA. This chain's CDR3 is CASSFIGQGGTGELFF. Here the CDR3 DNA reads TGTGCCAGCAGCTTTATTGGGCAGGGCGGCACCGGGGAGCTGTTTTTT. Based on the CDR3 plus reference TRBV7-3 and TRBJ2-2, the full variable domain is GAGVSQTPSNKVTEKGKYVELRCDPISGHTALYWYRQSLGQGPEFLIYFQGTGAADDSGLPNDRFFAVRPEGSVSTLKIQRTERGDSAVYLCASSFIGQGGTGELFFGEGSRLTVL.

The table lists this clonotype with many counts. The chain is built from TRBV19 and TRBJ2-5; D is perhaps TRBD2 (6 bases). The CDR3 is made up of 16 amino acids. V was trimmed by 1 base and J by 1 base, leaving 13 bases between them. CDR1 LNHDA and CDR2 SQIVND come from the germline V gene (reference sequence). CDR3 sequence: CASSIGGLVSQETQYF. CDR3 bases: TGTGCCAGTAGTATAGGGGGACTTGTATCCCAAGAGACCCAGTACTTC.